Presented here are 12 T cell receptor beta chains from one specimen sequenced in a study of CD8 T cells in Susac syndrome. RNA, at about 0.5 to 1 ug, was reverse transcribed with random hexamers. From the immunoSEQ multiplex PCR reads, TCRdb called clonotypes with MiXCR, one entry per CDR3 protein. The sample has about 120,000 distinct CDR3 sequences, over 95% seen once; the top ten hold less than 0.15%. The sample comprised CD4+ T cells from PBMCs. The receptors were sampled from a human donor with Susac syndrome.

The V gene is TRBV28, the J gene TRBJ2-7; D is unresolved. Germline CDR1 and CDR2: MDHEN and SYDVKM. The ends were cut back, 5 bases at V and 1 base at J, with 12 bases in the middle. CDR3 length: 14 amino acids. CDR3 in DNA: TGTGCCAGCAGTGGGTCCACTATTTCCTACGAGCAGTACTTC. It encodes CASSGSTISYEQYF.

The gene calls are TRBV20-1 and TRBJ2-1, with 7 bases fitting TRBD2. The CDR3 covers 17 residues. After removal of 1 base from V and 4 bases from J, the junction contained 13 bases not matched to a gene. Germline CDR1 and CDR2: DFQATT and SNEGSKA (reference sequence). In DNA, the CDR3 is TGCAGTGCTAGAGGCCCCGGGAGGTACCAAGCTTACAATGAGCAGTTCTTC. Protein: CSARGPGRYQAYNEQFF.

This rearrangement joins TRBV5-4 to TRBJ2-3; TRBD2 agrees at 12 bases. Germline-derived CDR1 and CDR2 are SGHNT and YYREEE (reference sequence). V lost 4 bases to trimming and J lost 2 bases; unmatched junction nucleotides: 5. The CDR3 has 16 amino acids. CDR3 nucleotide sequence: TGTGCCAGCAGCCCCAGGACTAGCGGGATCACAGATACGCAGTATTTT. Amino acids: CASSPRTSGITDTQYF.

This rearrangement joins TRBV7-9 to TRBJ2-1; 16 bases agree with TRBD2. The trim removed 8 bases at V and 5 bases at J, leaving 6 bases unmatched. CDR3 length equals 16 residues. Per germline, CDR1 SEHNR and CDR2 FQNEAQ (reference sequence). For the CDR3, the DNA is TGTGCCAGCCGTCGGGGGACTAGCGGGAGGGACAATGAGCAGTTCTTC. Amino acids: CASRRGTSGRDNEQFF.

The rearrangement uses TRBV9 and TRBJ2-1; D not certain. The V and J ends lost 7 bases and 0 bases respectively, with 14 bases between them. The CDR3 totals 15 residues. Germline V gene sequence: CDR1 SGDLS, CDR2 YYNGEE. Here the CDR3 reads CASQPSLSSYNEQFF. In nucleotides, the CDR3 is TGTGCCAGCCAGCCAAGCCTGAGCTCCTACAATGAGCAGTTCTTC.

This rearrangement joins TRBV12-3 or TRBV12-4 to TRBJ2-2; D could derive from TRBD1 or TRBD2 (5 bases each). V was shortened by 4 bases and J by 4 bases, with 10 bases between the two germline ends. The length of the CDR3 is 14 residues. The CDR3 DNA follows: TGTGCCAGCAGTTCCCATGGGACCACCGGGGAGCTGTTTTTT. Its protein is CASSSHGTTGELFF.

V and J are TRBV6-5 and TRBJ2-7; 13 nucleotides agree with TRBD2. Per the germline V gene, CDR1 is MNHEY and CDR2 is SVGAGI. The J segment lost 5 bases and the V segment lost 6 bases, leaving 7 bases of the junction unmatched. The CDR3 spans 15 residues. The CDR3 sequence: CASRPPGTSGNEQYF. CDR3 DNA sequence: TGTGCCAGCAGACCCCCCGGGACTAGCGGGAACGAGCAGTACTTC.

This rearrangement joins TRBV28 to TRBJ2-7; D gene ambiguous. Germline lookup yields CDR1 MDHEN and CDR2 SYDVKM. Trimming stripped 5 bases from V and 2 bases from J, with 7 bases between. The CDR3 has 12 residues. The CDR3: CASSNQPYEQYF. The CDR3 nucleotides are TGTGCCAGCAGTAACCAGCCCTACGAGCAGTACTTC.

This clonotype appeared a single time. The rearrangement joins TRBV6-5 to TRBJ2-2, with 7 bases lining up with TRBD2. This CDR3 has 13 amino acids. V was clipped by 8 bases and J by 4 bases; unmatched bases: 4. The germline gives CDR1 MNHEY, CDR2 SVGAGI. The CDR3 region is CASGRERTGELFF. CDR3 DNA: TGTGCCAGCGGGAGGGAGCGCACCGGGGAGCTGTTTTTT.

The rearrangement links TRBV27 to TRBJ2-7; TRBD2 matches 7 bases. The ends lost 0 bases at V and 2 bases at J; junction bases unmatched: 4. Per germline, CDR1 MNHEY and CDR2 SMNVEV (reference sequence). The CDR3 spans 15 residues. The CDR3 spells CASSLSSGAAYEQYF. Written as DNA, the CDR3 is TGTGCCAGCAGTTTATCAAGCGGGGCAGCCTACGAGCAGTACTTC.

This clonotype was detected only once. The genes are TRBV4-1 and TRBJ1-1; weak D call: TRBD1 (6 bases). Trimming cost V 1 base and J 4 bases, with 13 bases left between them. The CDR3 sequence is 15 residues long. In germline, CDR1 is MGHRA, CDR2 YSYEKL. The CDR3 region has the DNA TGCGCCAGCAGCCAAGGTGTCCCCAGGGGCACTGAAGCTTTCTTT. Translated, it gives CASSQGVPRGTEAFF.

The chain employs TRBV4-2 and TRBJ2-2; the D gene is possibly TRBD1 (5 bases). CDR1 and CDR2 (germline): LGHNA, YNFKEQ. The CDR3 loop spans 16 amino acids. Trimming cost V 0 bases and J 0 bases, with 8 bases left between them. The DNA of the CDR3 is TGTGCCAGCAGCCAAGAGGCAGGGTCGAACACCGGGGAGCTGTTTTTT. It yields the protein CASSQEAGSNTGELFF.